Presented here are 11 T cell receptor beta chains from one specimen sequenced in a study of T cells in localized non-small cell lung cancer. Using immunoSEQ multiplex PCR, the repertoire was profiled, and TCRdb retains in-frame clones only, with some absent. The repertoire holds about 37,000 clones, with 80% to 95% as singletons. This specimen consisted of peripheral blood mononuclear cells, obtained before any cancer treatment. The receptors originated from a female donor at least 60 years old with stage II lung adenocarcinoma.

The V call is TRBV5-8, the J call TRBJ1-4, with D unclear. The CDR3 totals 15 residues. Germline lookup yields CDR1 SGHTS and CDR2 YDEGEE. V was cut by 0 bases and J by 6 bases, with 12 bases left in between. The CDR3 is CASSLGLVADEKLFF. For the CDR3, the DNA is TGTGCCAGCAGCTTGGGACTAGTGGCGGATGAAAAACTGTTTTTT.

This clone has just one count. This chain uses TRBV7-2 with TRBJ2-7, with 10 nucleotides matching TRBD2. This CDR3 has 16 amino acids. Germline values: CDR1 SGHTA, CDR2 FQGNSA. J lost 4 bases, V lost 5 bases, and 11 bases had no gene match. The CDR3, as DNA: TGTGCCAGCAGCCTAAACGTAGCGGGGGGTGGTTACGAGCAGTACTTC. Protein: CASSLNVAGGGYEQYF.

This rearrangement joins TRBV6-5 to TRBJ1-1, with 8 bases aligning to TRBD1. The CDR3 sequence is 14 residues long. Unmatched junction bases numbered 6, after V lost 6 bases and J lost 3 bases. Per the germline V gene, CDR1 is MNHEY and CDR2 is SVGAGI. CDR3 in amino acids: CASSAQGGDTEAFF. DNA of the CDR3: TGTGCCAGCAGCGCACAGGGGGGGGACACTGAAGCTTTCTTT.

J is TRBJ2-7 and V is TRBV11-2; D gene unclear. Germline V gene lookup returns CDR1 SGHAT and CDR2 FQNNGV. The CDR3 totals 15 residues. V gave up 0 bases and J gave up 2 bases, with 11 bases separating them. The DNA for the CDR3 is TGTGCCAGCAGCTTAGACCGGACGGAACCCTACGAGCAGTACTTC. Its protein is CASSLDRTEPYEQYF.

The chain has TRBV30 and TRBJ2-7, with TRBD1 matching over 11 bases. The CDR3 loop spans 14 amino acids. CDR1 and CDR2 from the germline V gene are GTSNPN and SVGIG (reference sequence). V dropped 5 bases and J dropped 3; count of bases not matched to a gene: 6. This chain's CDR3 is CAWGKGQGDYEQYF. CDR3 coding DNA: TGTGCCTGGGGTAAGGGACAGGGGGACTACGAGCAGTACTTC.

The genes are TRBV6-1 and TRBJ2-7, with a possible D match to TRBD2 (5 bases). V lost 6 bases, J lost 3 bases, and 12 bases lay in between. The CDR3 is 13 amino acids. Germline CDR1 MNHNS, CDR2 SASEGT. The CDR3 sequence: CASSERENYEQYF. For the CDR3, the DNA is TGTGCCAGCAGCGAGAGGGAAAACTACGAGCAGTACTTC.

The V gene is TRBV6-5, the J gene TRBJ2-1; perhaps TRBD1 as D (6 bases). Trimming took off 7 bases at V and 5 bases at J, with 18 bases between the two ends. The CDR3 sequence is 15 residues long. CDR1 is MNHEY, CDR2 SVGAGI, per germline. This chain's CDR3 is CASTTPRTGNNEQFF. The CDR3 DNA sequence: TGTGCCAGCACCACACCGCGAACAGGGAACAATGAGCAGTTCTTC.

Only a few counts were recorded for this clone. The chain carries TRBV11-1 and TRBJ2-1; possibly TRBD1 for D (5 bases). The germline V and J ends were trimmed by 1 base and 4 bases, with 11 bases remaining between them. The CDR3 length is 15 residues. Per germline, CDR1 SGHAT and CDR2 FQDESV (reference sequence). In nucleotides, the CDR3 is TGTGCCAGCAGCTTAGAGGACATCCCTTACAATGAGCAGTTCTTC. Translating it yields CASSLEDIPYNEQFF.

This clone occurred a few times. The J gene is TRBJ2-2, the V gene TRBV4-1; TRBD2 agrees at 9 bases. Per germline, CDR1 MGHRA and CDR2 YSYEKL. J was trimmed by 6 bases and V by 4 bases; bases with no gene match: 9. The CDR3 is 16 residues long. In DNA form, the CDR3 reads TGCGCCAGCAGCCCTGAGGGCGGGAGGGGCCCCGGGGAGCTGTTTTTT. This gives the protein CASSPEGGRGPGELFF.

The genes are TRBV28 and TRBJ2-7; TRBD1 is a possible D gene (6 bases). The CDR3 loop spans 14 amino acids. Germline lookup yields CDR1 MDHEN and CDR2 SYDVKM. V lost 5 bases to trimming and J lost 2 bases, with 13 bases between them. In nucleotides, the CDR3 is TGTGCCAGCAGTCCTACAGGGAACCCCTACGAGCAGTACTTC. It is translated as CASSPTGNPYEQYF.

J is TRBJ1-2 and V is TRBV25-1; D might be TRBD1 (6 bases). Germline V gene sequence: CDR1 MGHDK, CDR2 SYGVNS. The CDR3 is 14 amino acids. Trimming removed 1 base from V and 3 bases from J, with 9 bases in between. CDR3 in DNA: TGTGCCAGCAGTGAATCGGACAGATACTATGGCTACACCTTC. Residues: CASSESDRYYGYTF.